The 18 T cell receptor beta chains below were found in one sample sequenced in a study of tumor-infiltrating lymphocytes in primary liver carcinoma. Unsorted whole blood supplied the blood RNA, and germline DNA was isolated too. Researchers generated TCR beta cDNA from about 0.5 ug of total RNA, relying on a constant-region primer. Each TCR beta library was derived from three nested multiplex PCR rounds that employed slightly modified ARM-PCR. TRBV1-TRBV30 forward primers and a C-beta reverse primer were used in the first two PCR rounds, which each ran for approximately 10 cycles. Via MiXCR, TCRdb re-called the multiplex PCR reads, giving one row per CDR3 protein. In the table there are approximately 330,000 distinct CDR3 sequences, 65% of which are singletons. Sequences were obtained from peripheral blood. These receptors were obtained from a man in his forties or fifties with primary liver carcinoma and hepatitis B virus infection.

This clonotype was detected ten times or more. The chain combines TRBV11-2 with TRBJ2-7; no definite D call. This CDR3 comprises 12 residues. Germline CDR1 and CDR2: SGHAT and FQNNGV. Trimming took off 2 bases at V and 7 bases at J, with 9 bases between the two ends. The CDR3 DNA is TGTGCCAGCAGCTTAAGTTTCCTAGAGCAGTACTTC. It encodes CASSLSFLEQYF.

About this clonotype: A read error may produce the germline difference seen at one junction end. V and J are TRBV11-1 and TRBJ2-3, with D uncertain. Germline V gene sequence: CDR1 SGHAT, CDR2 FQDESV (reference sequence). The CDR3 contains 16 residues. CDR3 bases: TGTGCCAGCAGCCCCAACCGACTGACCAGCACAGATACGAAGTATTTT. Amino acids: CASSPNRLTSTDTKYF.

This chain connects TRBV4-2 to TRBJ2-1, with 9 bases aligning to TRBD2. CDR3 length: 17 amino acids. Germline V gives CDR1 LGHNA, CDR2 YNFKEQ. Trimming cost V 1 base and J 9 bases; bases outside gene matches: 13. CDR3 protein: CASSQVEGIAGVIEQFF. CDR3 DNA: TGTGCCAGCAGCCAAGTCGAGGGAATAGCGGGAGTAATTGAGCAGTTCTTC.

Concerning this clonotype itself: With a much larger clone just one base away, this may be a read error. J is TRBJ2-3 and V is TRBV6-5; 9 nucleotides match TRBD1. The CDR3 covers 11 residues. V shed 8 bases and J 12 bases; nucleotides not matched to a gene: 6. The V gene's germline CDR1 is MNHEY and CDR2 SVGAGI. The CDR3 reads CASGTGGPQYF. CDR3 DNA: TGTGCCAGCGGTACAGGGGGCCCCCAGTATTTT.

Of note for this clonotype: A clone one base away is much larger, so this may be a read error. The V and J genes are TRBV7-9 and TRBJ1-1; D unclear. V dropped 0 bases and J dropped 7 bases, with 6 bases sitting between them. Germline-derived CDR1 and CDR2 are SEHNR and FQNEAQ (reference sequence). This CDR3 spans 12 amino acids. CDR3 nucleotide sequence: TGTGCCAGCAGCTTAGCCGACATTGAAGCTTTCTTT. Protein product: CASSLADIEAFF. The whole variable domain, remainder taken from reference TRBV7-9 and TRBJ1-1, is DTGVSQNPRHKITKRGQNVTFRCDPISEHNRLYWYRQTLGQGPEFLTYFQNEAQLEKSRLLSDRFSAERPKGSFSTLEIQRTEQGDSAMYLCASSLADIEAFFGQGTRLTVV.

The chain combines TRBV9 with TRBJ2-2, with 7 bases identical to TRBD2. The germline gives CDR1 SGDLS, CDR2 YYNGEE. There are 16 residues in the CDR3. V lost 3 bases and J lost 1; bases outside the gene matches: 6. The CDR3 bases are TGTGCCAGCAGCGAGGGACTAACGAAGAACACCGGGGAGCTGTTTTTT. It specifies CASSEGLTKNTGELFF.

Remarks on this clonotype: Germline is not matched at one junction end, which may reflect a read error. The chain couples TRBV10-3 to TRBJ1-6; D call uncertain. The CDR3 spans 13 residues. Germline V gene sequence: CDR1 ENHRY, CDR2 SYGVKD. CDR3 bases: TGTGCCATCAGTGAGTCGGATAAATCACCCCTCCACTTT. Translated, it gives CAISESDKSPLHF.

J is TRBJ2-7 and V is TRBV10-3, with TRBD2 matching over 9 bases. This CDR3 spans 15 amino acids. From germline, CDR1 is ENHRY and CDR2 SYGVKD. The J segment lost 9 bases and the V segment lost 2 bases, leaving 11 bases of the junction unmatched. In DNA form, the CDR3 reads TGTGCCATCAGTGAGACGGGACTAGCTGGCTATGGGCAGTACTTC. It encodes CAISETGLAGYGQYF.

V gene TRBV7-8 combines with J gene TRBJ2-2; D might be TRBD1 or TRBD2, each matching 6 bases. V lost 6 bases and J 5 bases, leaving 19 bases between the germline ends. Germline V gene lookup returns CDR1 SGHVS and CDR2 FQNEAQ. The CDR3 has 16 amino acids. CDR3 residues: CASRVLGGAGTGELFF. CDR3 bases: TGTGCCAGCAGAGTGCTGGGGGGCGCGGGGACCGGGGAGCTGTTTTTT.

On this clonotype: The junction departs from germline at one end; a sequencing error may be responsible. This rearrangement joins TRBV4-2 to TRBJ2-1, with 11 nucleotides matching TRBD1. The CDR3 spans 19 residues. CDR1 and CDR2 (germline): LGHNA, YNFKEQ. The CDR3, as DNA: TGTGCCAGCAGTCAAGGTTGGAGTTGGGGACAGGGGGGCTACAATGAGCAGTTCTTC. Amino acid sequence: CASSQGWSWGQGGYNEQFF.

On this clonotype itself: A read error may produce the germline difference seen at one junction end. The rearrangement uses TRBV11-2 and TRBJ1-2; D not certain. In germline, CDR1 is SGHAT, CDR2 FQNNGV. The CDR3 sequence is 14 residues long. For the CDR3, the DNA is TGTACCAGCAGCTGGGAGGGAGTCAGCTATGACTACACCTTC. Protein sequence: CTSSWEGVSYDYTF.

About this clonotype: This clone may be a read error of a much larger clone one base away. The chain employs TRBV6-1 and TRBJ2-6; D remains unclear. CDR3 length: 16 amino acids. In germline, CDR1 is MNHNS, CDR2 SASEGT. V was cut by 2 bases and J by 3 bases, with 11 bases left in between. In nucleotides, the CDR3 is TGTGCCAGCAGTGAACAAGGTTTTCATGGGGCCAACGTCCTGACTTTC. Protein sequence: CASSEQGFHGANVLTF.

This rearrangement joins TRBV6-2 or TRBV6-3 to TRBJ2-1, with 12 bases matching TRBD2. Losses at the gene ends were 7 bases for V and 10 bases for J; bases not matched to a gene: 8. Germline CDR1 MNHEY, CDR2 SVGEGT. The CDR3 length is 14 residues. The CDR3 is CASTRTSGTIEQFF. CDR3 sequence (DNA): TGTGCCAGCACCAGGACTAGCGGGACAATCGAGCAGTTCTTC.

This clonotype appeared a few times. A junction boundary mismatches the germline segment, possibly from a read error. The chain employs TRBV10-2 and TRBJ2-2; tentatively, D is TRBD2 (5 bases). CDR3 size: 13 residues. From germline, CDR1 is WSHSY and CDR2 SAAADI. CDR3 nucleotides: TGCGCCAGCAGTGAGCCCGGGATCGGGGTGCTGTTTTTT. It translates to CASSEPGIGVLFF.

The rearrangement links TRBV30 to TRBJ2-1; D uncertain. The V end was cut by 1 base, the J end by 4 bases, with 2 bases between. CDR1 and CDR2 (germline): GTSNPN, SVGIG (reference sequence). CDR3 length: 11 amino acids. The CDR3 coding sequence is TGTGCCTGGAGTGGATACAATGAGCAGTTCTTC. Translation gives CAWSGYNEQFF.

Turning to this clonotype: At one boundary the junction diverges from the germline segment, which might be a read error. This chain's CDR3 is CTSRFQGEETQYF. CDR3 nucleotides: TGTACCAGCAGATTCCAGGGAGAAGAGACCCAGTACTTC. The V gene is TRBV11-1, the J gene TRBJ2-5; the D gene could be TRBD1 or TRBD2 (5 bases each). The CDR3 length is 13 residues. Per germline, CDR1 SGHAT and CDR2 FQDESV (reference sequence).

Details on this clonotype: A much larger clone lies a single base off, so this may be a read error. This chain uses TRBV29-1 with TRBJ2-7; D perhaps matches TRBD1 (6 bases). This CDR3 is built from 13 residues. Germline lookup yields CDR1 SQVTM and CDR2 ANQGSEA. In nucleotides, the CDR3 is TGCTGCGCTATTACAGGGAACTCCTACGAGCAGTACTTC. Translation gives CCAITGNSYEQYF.

This sequence joins TRBV28 and TRBJ2-3; a possible D gene is TRBD1 (5 bases). Deletions cut 2 bases from V and 4 bases from J, with 19 bases between. CDR3 size: 17 residues. CDR1 MDHEN and CDR2 SYDVKM come from the germline V gene. Here the CDR3 reads CASSLRGLSHTSDTQYF. As DNA, the CDR3 is TGTGCCAGCAGTTTAAGGGGATTGTCACACACATCAGATACGCAGTATTTT.